Shown below are 21 T cell receptor beta chains from a single sample sequenced in a study of T cell repertoires in cytomegalovirus infection (dated by TCRdb to between 2018 and 2020). Antigen specificity for these receptors is unknown. The meaning of the sample's treatment or condition label: in vitro stimulation with specific CMV peptide epitopes to enrich CMV-specific T cells. TCRdb shows the sequencer as Illumina HiSeq 1500. TCRdb reprocessed the public reads (quality trimming at Q25 with fastp, clone calling with MiXCR) and kept in-frame beta chains. Entries that share a CDR3 protein sequence are merged under the most common genes and DNA. Recorded for this sample are roughly 120,000 distinct CDR3 sequences; 25% to 35% of them occurred a single time. Roughly 81% of the sample is held by the ten biggest clonotypes. This material consisted of CD8+ T cells from cultured PBMCs, taken from culture after CMV antigen stimulation. These receptors were collected from a human donor in good health (CMV status not recorded). Some clones in this sample may be carry-over from other donors' samples.

The rearrangement joins TRBV27 to TRBJ2-7; D is perhaps TRBD1 or TRBD2 (7 bases each). V gave up 2 bases and J gave up 7 bases, with 15 bases separating them. The CDR3 is 14 amino acids. CDR1 and CDR2 (germline): MNHEY, SMNVEV (reference sequence). In DNA, the CDR3 is TGTGCCAGCAGTTTAGGCCAGGGGGGGCAGGAGCAGTACTTC. Translating it yields CASSLGQGGQEQYF.

Regarding this clonotype: One junction end does not reproduce the germline sequence, and a read error may be involved. This chain joins TRBV7-4 and TRBJ2-1; 8 bases fit TRBD2. The CDR3 spans 11 residues. Germline values: CDR1 SGHVT, CDR2 SQSDAQ. In DNA, the CDR3 is TGTGCCAGCAGCTCGGGGGGGGAGCCGTTCTTC. This encodes CASSSGGEPFF.

This chain links TRBV19 with TRBJ1-1; D remains unclear. The CDR3 covers 14 residues. The germline V and J ends were trimmed by 3 bases and 1 base, with 9 bases remaining between them. Germline V gene lookup returns CDR1 LNHDA and CDR2 SQIVND (reference sequence). CDR3 amino acids: CASSILPGNTEAFF. The CDR3 DNA reads TGTGCCAGTAGTATCCTGCCAGGGAACACTGAAGCTTTCTTT.

V gene TRBV5-6 combines with J gene TRBJ2-7, with TRBD1 matching over 12 bases. V was pared by 2 bases and J by 4 bases, with 4 bases of the junction left unmatched. There are 15 residues in the CDR3. Germline assignment: CDR1 SGHDT and CDR2 YYEEEE. The CDR3 here is CASSFAGQGAYEQYF. CDR3 in DNA: TGTGCCAGCAGCTTCGCGGGACAGGGGGCATACGAGCAGTACTTC.

Only a few counts were recorded for this clonotype. The chain combines TRBV7-9 with TRBJ1-1; D unresolved. The V end lost 5 bases, the J end lost 8 bases, and 12 bases lay between the germline ends. Germline loops: CDR1 SEHNR, CDR2 FQNEAQ (reference sequence). The CDR3 extends over 12 amino acids. CDR3 in amino acids: CASSPVDGEAFF. The CDR3 DNA follows: TGTGCCAGCAGCCCGGTTGACGGAGAAGCTTTCTTT.

This clonotype was observed a few times. The CDR3 DNA is TGCAGCGTTGAAGATCTTCCCCCTTCAGGAGGGATAGCGGGAGAGACCCAGTACTTC. Amino acids: CSVEDLPPSGGIAGETQYF. The chain combines TRBV29-1 with TRBJ2-5, with 7 positions matching TRBD2. Germline lookup yields CDR1 SQVTM and CDR2 ANQGSEA. The V and J ends lost 0 bases and 4 bases, in that order; junction bases with no gene match: 20. This CDR3 is built from 19 residues.

V usage is TRBV4-2 and J usage is TRBJ2-1, with 8 bases lining up with TRBD2. After removal of 4 bases from V and 3 bases from J, the junction contained 5 bases not matched to a gene. Germline-derived CDR1 and CDR2 are LGHNA and YNFKEQ. The CDR3 is 15 residues long. CDR3 sequence reads: CASSLTGTSYNEQFF. In DNA, the CDR3 is TGTGCCAGCAGCCTGACCGGGACTAGCTACAATGAGCAGTTCTTC.

There are a few counts of this clonotype. The chain employs TRBV12-3 or TRBV12-4 and TRBJ1-4; a weak D match, TRBD1 (6 bases). The CDR3 sequence is 14 residues long. The V and J ends lost 3 bases and 8 bases respectively, with 13 bases between them. The CDR3, as DNA: TGTGCCAGCAGTTTCGGGGGCGCGAGGGAAAAACTGTTTTTT. Its protein is CASSFGGAREKLFF.

The gene calls are TRBV4-1 and TRBJ1-1; D is perhaps TRBD1 (5 bases). Trimming pared 1 base from V and 7 bases from J, leaving 16 bases between. The CDR3 totals 15 residues. Germline-derived CDR1 and CDR2 are MGHRA and YSYEKL. CDR3 nucleotides: TGCGCCAGCAGCCAAGTGGTCCAGGGTTTCGTTGAAGCTTTCTTT. Translated: CASSQVVQGFVEAFF.

The table lists this clonotype with a few counts. The rearrangement links TRBV2 to TRBJ1-1; D uncertain. CDR3 length: 12 residues. The ends were cut back, 3 bases at V and 8 bases at J, with 10 bases in the middle. CDR1 SNHLY and CDR2 FYNNEI come from the germline V gene. CDR3 in amino acids: CASSEPGDEAFF. In DNA, the CDR3 is TGTGCCAGCAGTGAGCCAGGTGACGAAGCTTTCTTT.

This chain's CDR3 is CASSAGGSGNTIYF. The DNA of the CDR3 is TGTGCCAGCTCGGCAGGGGGCTCTGGAAACACCATATATTTT. V usage is TRBV2 and J usage is TRBJ1-3; 7 bases align to TRBD1. V shed 8 bases, J shed 0 bases, and the junction held 4 bases outside the gene matches. This CDR3 has 14 amino acids. In germline, CDR1 is SNHLY, CDR2 FYNNEI.

The chain employs TRBV28 and TRBJ1-2; TRBD1 might be the D (5 bases). The germline V gene has CDR1 MDHEN and CDR2 SYDVKM. V lost 5 bases to trimming and J lost 4 bases, with 17 bases between them. CDR3 length equals 15 residues. The CDR3 sequence: CASSPSEGSSYGYTF. The DNA of the CDR3 is TGTGCCAGCAGTCCGAGCGAGGGGAGCAGCTATGGCTACACCTTC.

This clonotype was detected many times. The gene calls are TRBV6-1 and TRBJ2-5; D is ambiguous. The V gene lost 6 bases and the J gene lost 5 bases, with 19 bases spanning the gap. The CDR3 length is 15 residues. CDR1 is MNHNS and CDR2 is SASEGT in the germline V gene. Written as DNA, the CDR3 is TGTGCCAGCAGACCCCAGGACCACCCGGCTGAGACCCAGTACTTC. It translates to CASRPQDHPAETQYF.

Only a few counts were recorded for this clonotype. The CDR3 region has the DNA TGCGCCAGCAGCCTACGCTTTGACAGGGAGGTGTACGAGCAGTACTTC. Its translation is CASSLRFDREVYEQYF. This chain uses TRBV5-1 with TRBJ2-7; D perhaps matches TRBD1 (7 bases). CDR1 and CDR2 from the germline V gene are SGHRS and YFSETQ. Trimming took off 4 bases at V and 4 bases at J, with 21 bases between the two ends. The CDR3 is 16 amino acids.

This clonotype was picked up a small number of times. The rearrangement uses TRBV27 and TRBJ2-5; no clear D. The V end was cut by 2 bases, the J end by 4 bases, with 11 bases between. Germline V gene sequence: CDR1 MNHEY, CDR2 SMNVEV (reference sequence). CDR3 size: 14 residues. The CDR3 here is CASSLIASAETQYF. CDR3 sequence (DNA): TGTGCCAGCAGTTTAATTGCTTCGGCAGAGACCCAGTACTTC.

V usage is TRBV4-1 and J usage is TRBJ1-5, with a weak D call TRBD1 (5 bases). Trimming removed 0 bases at V and 5 bases at J, with 8 bases between. The CDR3 loop spans 14 amino acids. CDR1 is MGHRA and CDR2 is YSYEKL in the germline V gene. CDR3 in amino acids: CASSQDSGYQPQHF. In DNA, the CDR3 is TGCGCCAGCAGCCAAGATTCAGGGTATCAGCCCCAGCATTTT.

This clonotype was recorded a few times. The rearrangement joins TRBV7-8 to TRBJ2-5; possibly TRBD2 for D (6 bases). Germline V gives CDR1 SGHVS, CDR2 FQNEAQ. Trimming took 2 bases from V and 2 from J, leaving 12 bases between them. The CDR3 covers 15 residues. The CDR3 region has the DNA TGTGCCAGCAGCTTATGGTCTAGCGCACAAGAGACCCAGTACTTC. Protein sequence: CASSLWSSAQETQYF.

V usage is TRBV12-3 or TRBV12-4 and J usage is TRBJ2-2, with no clear D. This CDR3 region has 15 residues. V lost 1 base, J lost 4 bases, and 10 bases lay in between. CDR3 protein: CASSLEPESTGELFF. The CDR3 bases are TGTGCCAGCAGTTTAGAGCCGGAGTCCACCGGGGAGCTGTTTTTT.

The chain recombines TRBV19 with TRBJ2-7, with D unresolved. V was pared by 4 bases and J by 7 bases, with 11 bases between. CDR1 is LNHDA and CDR2 is SQIVND in the germline V gene (reference sequence). The CDR3 consists of 12 residues. DNA of the CDR3: TGTGCCAGTAGTAGCGACCCCTGGGAGCAGTACTTC. It codes for CASSSDPWEQYF.

This clonotype was seen only a few times. The chain joins TRBV6-6 to TRBJ2-1, with 7 positions matching TRBD2. Germline V gene sequence: CDR1 MNHNY, CDR2 SVGAGI (reference sequence). V was pared by 4 bases and J by 0 bases, with 6 bases of the junction left unmatched. CDR3 length: 16 amino acids. This CDR3 is CASSSGAGSSYNEQFF. CDR3 in DNA: TGTGCCAGCAGTTCGGGAGCGGGGAGCTCCTACAATGAGCAGTTCTTC.

The chain joins TRBV6-2 or TRBV6-3 to TRBJ2-7; D unresolved. Germline V gene sequence: CDR1 MNHEY, CDR2 SVGEGT. V lost 0 bases and J 1 base, leaving 13 bases between the germline ends. The CDR3 consists of 16 residues. CDR3 sequence reads: CASSYSNGRPSYEQYF. The CDR3 DNA follows: TGTGCCAGCAGTTACTCGAACGGAAGACCATCCTACGAGCAGTACTTC.